This TCR beta chain was identified during a study of OX40 agonist ivuxolimab in advanced cancers. Study-level background: Three patients, one with hepatocellular carcinoma and two with cutaneous melanoma, responded partially. Study conclusions and caveats: The work left the antigen specificity of expanded peripheral T cells undetermined.

Germline values: CDR1 KGHSH, CDR2 LQKENI. The CDR3 is 18 residues long. V was pared by 1 base and J by 3 bases, with 21 bases between. Measured with immunoSEQ multiplex PCR; TCRdb has only the in-frame clones, and not every one. The top ten hold around 2.1% of the sample, which has 60,000 to 65,000 clones, roughly four fifths seen once. On this clone: The antigen remains undetermined.

The specimen comprised CD4+ or CD8+ T cells sorted from blood, sampled in a trial of the OX40 agonist ivuxolimab. The V gene is TRBV18, the J gene TRBJ2-5, with a tentative D call TRBD1 (5 bases). The TCR sequence derives from an adult with an advanced solid tumor such as melanoma, head and neck, liver or kidney cancer. CDR3: CASSPRQNLKGLEETQYF. CDR3 nucleotide sequence: TGTGCCAGCTCACCACGACAGAATCTAAAGGGGTTGGAAGAGACCCAGTACTTC.